These 20 T cell receptor beta chains came from one sample sequenced in a study of cytomegalovirus exposure and HLA in healthy donors. The PCR made use of 60 Vbeta and 13 Jbeta primers. The data were produced by immunoSEQ multiplex PCR, yet TCRdb's version contains in-frame clones alone and is incomplete. The sample contains about 99,000 clones, 10% of which appear only once. Sequencing was done on a sample of PBMCs. The receptors were sampled from a man aged 35-49 years in good health and CMV-seropositive.

This chain uses TRBV4-1 with TRBJ2-2; D possibly corresponds to TRBD2 (6 bases). Trimming stripped 5 bases from V and 4 bases from J, with 11 bases between. CDR3 length: 14 amino acids. Germline CDR1 reads MGHRA; CDR2 reads YSYEKL. This CDR3 is CASSAGLITGELFF. The CDR3 nucleotides are TGCGCCAGCAGCGCGGGACTTATCACCGGGGAGCTGTTTTTT.

This clone was picked up a small number of times. This chain uses TRBV4-1 with TRBJ1-1; no reliable D call. Germline-derived CDR1 and CDR2 are MGHRA and YSYEKL. The CDR3 runs to 15 residues. The V end lost 3 bases, the J end lost 1 base, and 12 bases lay between the germline ends. The CDR3 reads CASSHPAGKNTEAFF. The CDR3 nucleotides are TGCGCCAGCAGCCACCCGGCAGGTAAGAACACTGAAGCTTTCTTT.

This clone was seen only a few times. The V call is TRBV6-5, the J call TRBJ2-5, with TRBD1 as a possible D gene (6 bases). Trimming cost V 5 bases and J 4 bases, with 17 bases left between them. Germline-derived CDR1 and CDR2 are MNHEY and SVGAGI. The CDR3 is made up of 15 amino acids. This chain's CDR3 is CASSQTRTASETQYF. CDR3 nucleotide sequence: TGTGCCAGCAGTCAGACCCGGACAGCGTCAGAGACCCAGTACTTC.

This clone has just a few counts. The V call is TRBV13, the J call TRBJ2-7; the match to TRBD1 covers 8 bases. Germline V lookup: CDR1 PRHDT, CDR2 FYEKMQ (reference sequence). The CDR3 runs to 16 residues. After removal of 0 bases from V and 3 bases from J, the junction contained 7 bases not matched to a gene. CDR3: CASSLGSTGVDYEQYF. The CDR3 DNA reads as TGTGCCAGCAGCTTAGGCTCGACAGGGGTGGACTACGAGCAGTACTTC.

The sample holds a few counts of this clone. V gene TRBV30 combines with J gene TRBJ2-5; TRBD1 matches 10 bases. The J call may be in error: the DNA end matches TRBJ2-7 better. CDR3 length equals 15 residues. Germline CDR1 is GTSNPN and CDR2 is SVGIG (reference sequence). This chain's CDR3 is CAWSVLGDRGYEQYF. The CDR3 coding sequence is TGTGCCTGGAGTGTACTAGGGGACAGGGGCTACGAGCAGTACTTC.

The chain links TRBV27 to TRBJ2-5; D is undetermined. CDR1 MNHEY and CDR2 SMNVEV come from the germline V gene (reference sequence). Trimming removed 0 bases from V and 1 base from J, with 9 bases in between. This CDR3 contains 15 residues. The CDR3 DNA reads TGTGCCAGCAGTTTATCCCCTGACTCCCAAGAGACCCAGTACTTC. Translating it yields CASSLSPDSQETQYF.

V is TRBV18 and J is TRBJ2-1; 7 bases map to TRBD1. CDR1 is KGHSH and CDR2 is LQKENI in the germline V gene. With V trimmed by 4 bases and J by 2 bases, 5 bases remained unmatched. The CDR3 length is 15 residues. CDR3: CASSLDRAPYNEQFF. CDR3 in DNA: TGTGCCAGCTCACTAGACAGGGCACCCTACAATGAGCAGTTCTTC.

This sequence joins TRBV28 and TRBJ2-2; a weak D match, TRBD1 (6 bases). This CDR3 spans 12 amino acids. Per the germline V gene, CDR1 is MDHEN and CDR2 is SYDVKM. V lost 5 bases, J lost 12 bases, and 13 bases lay in between. Written as DNA, the CDR3 is TGTGCCAGCAGTCAAAACAGGGTAAAGCTGTTTTTT. This codes for CASSQNRVKLFF.

CDR3 nucleotides: TGTGCCAGCAGTTTATTCCGGCAAGAGACCCAGTACTTC. Protein product: CASSLFRQETQYF. The V and J genes are TRBV27 and TRBJ2-5, with D unresolved. Trimming removed 1 base from V and 2 bases from J, with 5 bases in between. The CDR3 length is 13 residues. The V gene's germline CDR1 is MNHEY and CDR2 SMNVEV (reference sequence).

This clone has more than one count but fewer than ten. This chain uses TRBV2 with TRBJ2-3; 7 bases are shared with TRBD2. Trimming at V came to 4 bases and at J to 7 bases, leaving 8 bases not matched to a gene. The CDR3 consists of 14 residues. CDR1 is SNHLY and CDR2 is FYNNEI in the germline V gene. The CDR3 nucleotides are TGTGCCAGCAGTGTGGGGGGGACCGGGTATACGCAGTATTTT. The encoded protein is CASSVGGTGYTQYF.

The chain uses TRBV27 and TRBJ1-5; no definite D call. CDR3 size: 13 residues. Germline V gene lookup returns CDR1 MNHEY and CDR2 SMNVEV (reference sequence). Trimming took off 4 bases at V and 4 bases at J, with 8 bases between the two ends. CDR3 sequence: CASSSRLNQPQHF. The DNA of the CDR3 is TGTGCCAGCAGTTCTAGGCTAAATCAGCCCCAGCATTTT.

This clone occurred many times. The junction and the germline gene differ at one end; a read error may be behind it. V usage is TRBV29-1 and J usage is TRBJ2-1; TRBD2 is a possible D gene (6 bases). Germline V gene lookup returns CDR1 SQVTM and CDR2 ANQGSEA. CDR3 length equals 12 residues. The CDR3, as DNA: TGCAGCGTTGATGGTGGGACTTCGAGTTTTCTCTTC. Translation gives CSVDGGTSSFLF.

This rearrangement joins TRBV29-1 to TRBJ1-2, with TRBD1 identical over 9 bases. The CDR3 is 13 amino acids. The trim removed 4 bases at V and 4 bases at J, leaving 4 bases unmatched. Per germline, CDR1 SQVTM and CDR2 ANQGSEA. This CDR3 reads CSVGTGGSYGYTF. As DNA, the CDR3 is TGCAGCGTTGGAACAGGGGGCAGCTATGGCTACACCTTC. Variable domain in full (rest from reference TRBV29-1 and TRBJ1-2): SAVISQKPSRDICQRGTSLTIQCQVDSQVTMMFWYRQQPGQSLTLIATANQGSEATYESGFVIDKFPISRPNLTFSTLTVSNMSPEDSSIYLCSVGTGGSYGYTFGSGTRLTVV.

The gene calls are TRBV9 and TRBJ2-7, with a tentative D call TRBD1 (6 bases). Germline V gives CDR1 SGDLS, CDR2 YYNGEE. The CDR3 covers 15 residues. V shed 4 bases and J shed 5 bases, with 19 bases lying between them. CDR3 protein: CASSPSGQSSHEQYF. CDR3 in DNA: TGTGCCAGCAGCCCGTCCGGACAGAGTTCTCACGAGCAGTACTTC.

The chain recombines TRBV5-1 with TRBJ1-1, with TRBD1 identical over 8 bases. From germline, CDR1 is SGHRS and CDR2 YFSETQ. This CDR3 is built from 16 residues. The V segment lost 5 bases and the J segment 5 bases; nucleotides outside the gene matches: 14. CDR3 protein: CASSLDRQGKWTEAFF. In DNA, the CDR3 is TGCGCCAGCAGTTTAGACCGACAGGGGAAGTGGACTGAAGCTTTCTTT.

The chain combines TRBV6-6 with TRBJ2-7, with 8 bases that match TRBD2. The CDR3 is 13 amino acids. CDR1 and CDR2 (germline): MNHNY, SVGAGI (reference sequence). The ends lost 4 bases at V and 4 bases at J; junction bases unmatched: 3. This chain's CDR3 is CASSSTSAYEQYF. The CDR3 nucleotides read TGTGCCAGCAGTTCGACTAGCGCGTACGAGCAGTACTTC.

There are a few counts of this clone. The rearrangement uses TRBV5-1 and TRBJ1-6; possible D gene TRBD1, 5 bases. CDR3 size: 17 residues. V dropped 0 bases and J dropped 0 bases, with 10 bases sitting between them. Germline V gene lookup returns CDR1 SGHRS and CDR2 YFSETQ. The CDR3 protein is CASSLEGRSSYNSPLHF. In DNA form, the CDR3 reads TGCGCCAGCAGCTTGGAGGGGAGGAGCTCCTATAATTCACCCCTCCACTTT.

This clone was picked up a small number of times. The chain recombines TRBV18 with TRBJ2-7, with a tentative D call TRBD1 (6 bases). This CDR3 region has 14 residues. Germline V gene sequence: CDR1 KGHSH, CDR2 LQKENI. V was clipped by 6 bases and J by 2 bases, with 14 bases between them. Here the CDR3 reads CASSPSGAAYEQYF. The CDR3, as DNA: TGTGCCAGCTCGCCGTCAGGGGCCGCCTACGAGCAGTACTTC.

This clone was counted only a few times. V gene TRBV4-2 combines with J gene TRBJ2-3; D may be TRBD2 (6 bases). CDR1 is LGHNA and CDR2 is YNFKEQ in the germline V gene. Trimming removed 0 bases at V and 4 bases at J, with 14 bases between. The CDR3 loop spans 16 amino acids. The DNA for the CDR3 is TGTGCCAGCAGCCAAGATTTTGCACTAGCAGCAGATACGCAGTATTTT. Translating gives CASSQDFALAADTQYF.

The chain couples TRBV7-2 to TRBJ2-5; perhaps TRBD2 as D (5 bases). CDR1 and CDR2 from the germline V gene are SGHTA and FQGNSA. This CDR3 spans 12 amino acids. V lost 3 bases and J 8 bases, leaving 10 bases between the germline ends. The CDR3 spells CASSLPRDTQYF. The CDR3, as DNA: TGTGCCAGCAGCTTGCCCCGGGATACCCAGTACTTC.